Listed here is a single TCR beta chain. These data come from a study of blood T cell repertoires in COVID-19. Study in general: From T cells, B-cell-depleted T cells, or PBMCs came the material, which was cDNA or gDNA.

The CDR3 is 16 amino acids. J gave up 4 bases and V 2 bases, and 3 bases lay outside the gene matches. Germline V lookup: CDR1 LNHNV, CDR2 YYDKDF (reference sequence). Cohort placement rested on clinical history that participants reported themselves. Produced via immunoSEQ multiplex PCR; TCRdb's table is partial and in-frame only. The table has around 200,000 clones, about nine tenths seen once; the top ten hold approximately 0.8%. This sequence originates from a woman aged 18-29 years who had recovered from COVID-19. What was sequenced was PBMCs or T cells enriched from blood (not recorded which). The V and J genes are TRBV15 and TRBJ2-7; TRBD2 matches at 15 bases. The CDR3, as DNA: TGTGCCACCAGCAGACCGGGACTAGCGGGAGGATACGAGCAGTACTTC. This encodes CATSRPGLAGGYEQYF. Full variable domain (outside the CDR3, taken from reference TRBV15 and TRBJ2-7): DAMVIQNPRYQVTQFGKPVTLSCSQTLNHNVMYWYQQKSSQAPKLLFHYYDKDFNNEADTPDNFQSRRPNTSFCFLDIRSPGLGDTAMYLCATSRPGLAGGYEQYFGPGTRLTVT.